One and the same sample provided the 10 T cell receptor beta chains below, sequenced in a study of CD8 T cells in ankylosing spondylitis. These receptors have no identified antigens. TCRdb reprocessed the 5' RACE reads with MiXCR, giving one entry per CDR3 protein. The sample lists some 840,000 distinct CDR3 sequences, roughly 10% occurring once. Findings of the study overall: Typical of ankylosing spondylitis blood, it appeared, was a TCR beta motif of roughly eight highly homologous variants.

Material: blood, either unsorted or a sorted T cell fraction (not recorded which). The origin of the receptors is a male donor with ankylosing spondylitis.

The V and J genes are TRBV24-1 and TRBJ2-3; maybe TRBD1 (5 bases). Germline CDR1 reads KGHDR; CDR2 reads SFDVKD. This CDR3 region has 16 residues. V shed 4 bases and J shed 6 bases, with 19 bases lying between them. CDR3 nucleotide sequence: TGTGCCACCAGTGAACCCACTGGGGAAGGGGCCGATACGCAGTATTTT. It codes for CATSEPTGEGADTQYF.

This clonotype turned up a few times. The chain uses TRBV20-1 and TRBJ1-1, with TRBD1 as a possible D gene (5 bases). Between the trimmed V and J ends, which lost 6 bases and 6 bases, there was a span of 17 bases. The CDR3 is 13 amino acids. Looked up from germline, CDR1 is DFQATT and CDR2 is SNEGSKA (reference sequence). This CDR3 is CSATRGATAEAFF. CDR3 nucleotide sequence: TGCAGTGCCACGCGTGGGGCGACCGCTGAAGCTTTCTTT.

This clonotype was seen only a few times. The gene calls are TRBV20-1 and TRBJ2-3; D perhaps matches TRBD1 (7 bases). V was cut by 3 bases and J by 4 bases, with 11 bases left in between. From germline, CDR1 is DFQATT and CDR2 SNEGSKA (reference sequence). There are 13 residues in the CDR3. CDR3: CSASVRGADTQYF. The CDR3 bases are TGCAGTGCTAGTGTCAGGGGGGCAGATACGCAGTATTTT.

This clonotype has just a few counts. The CDR3 DNA is TGCAGTGCTCAGATCCCCGGGGACACTGAAGCTTTCTTT. Residues: CSAQIPGDTEAFF. The V and J genes are TRBV20-1 and TRBJ1-1; no clear D. The V end lost 5 bases, the J end lost 3 bases, and 13 bases lay between the germline ends. Germline CDR1 reads DFQATT; CDR2 reads SNEGSKA (reference sequence). This CDR3 comprises 13 residues.

The V gene is TRBV5-1, the J gene TRBJ2-3; 7 nucleotides agree with TRBD1. The CDR3 extends over 14 amino acids. The trim removed 4 bases at V and 4 bases at J, leaving 6 bases unmatched. Germline CDR1 and CDR2: SGHRS and YFSETQ. The CDR3 spells CASSRDRPADTQYF. CDR3 nucleotides: TGCGCCAGCAGCCGGGACAGACCGGCAGATACGCAGTATTTT.

The chain is built from TRBV5-1 and TRBJ2-3, with TRBD2 matching over 9 bases. This CDR3 is 17 amino acids long. With V trimmed by 3 bases and J by 0 bases, 8 bases remained unmatched. Germline CDR1 SGHRS, CDR2 YFSETQ. The CDR3 DNA sequence: TGCGCCAGCAGCTCCCTCGGGACTAGCCTAAGCACAGATACGCAGTATTTT. The encoded protein is CASSSLGTSLSTDTQYF.

The V and J genes are TRBV7-2 and TRBJ2-7; D is ambiguous. Germline V CDR1 and CDR2: SGHTA, FQGNSA. This CDR3 region has 16 residues. Deletions cut 5 bases from V and 0 bases from J, with 17 bases between. The CDR3 spells CASSVGLGRSSYEQYF. The CDR3 nucleotides are TGTGCCAGCAGCGTGGGCCTCGGACGGTCCTCCTACGAGCAGTACTTC.

In this sample, this clonotype turned up many times. This sequence joins TRBV21-1 and TRBJ2-2. TRBV21-1 is designated a pseudogene. The CDR3 contains 14 residues. The CDR3 protein is CASSKEPVGGELFF. CDR3 DNA sequence: TGTGCCAGCAGCAAAGAACCCGTGGGCGGGGAGCTGTTTTTT.

This clonotype was seen a few times. The chain uses TRBV7-2 and TRBJ2-3, with D uncertain. The CDR3 length is 13 residues. Between the trimmed V and J ends, which lost 4 bases and 0 bases, there was a span of 5 bases. Germline-derived CDR1 and CDR2 are SGHTA and FQGNSA. For the CDR3, the DNA is TGTGCCAGCAGCTCCCAGAGCACAGATACGCAGTATTTT. It specifies CASSSQSTDTQYF.

This clonotype was found many times. V is TRBV12-3 or TRBV12-4 and J is TRBJ2-1, with a weak D call TRBD2 (6 bases). Trimming left V 2 bases short and J 5 bases short, with 10 bases between. This CDR3 region has 14 residues. CDR3 protein: CASSLSSGHNEQFF. In DNA, the CDR3 is TGTGCCAGCAGTTTATCAAGCGGGCACAATGAGCAGTTCTTC.